This T cell receptor beta chain was documented in a study of breast tumors, draining lymph nodes, adjacent tissues. With 4 bases removed from V and 10 bases from J, the gap between germline ends came to 23 bases. Germline V CDR1 and CDR2: SGHRS, YFSETQ. CDR3 size: 15 residues. TCRdb independently ran MiXCR on the multiplex PCR reads; one entry per CDR3 protein. This sample yields under 70,000 distinct CDR3 sequences, of which approximately 40% are seen a single time; 8.4% belongs to the top ten. The chain employs TRBV5-1 and TRBJ2-5; no clear D gene. Sequencing used breast tumor tissue. The clonotype was recovered from a female donor with breast cancer. Some clones in this sample may be carry-over from other donors' samples. This CDR3 is CASSQAYQDSRDQYF. The DNA for the CDR3 is TGCGCCAGCAGCCAAGCATATCAGGATTCAAGAGACCAGTACTTC.